This T cell receptor (beta chain) was captured by sequencing in a study of blood T cell repertoires in COVID-19. This table comes from immunoSEQ multiplex PCR, and its TCRdb copy is limited to in-frame clones, with some not included. The table shows about 82,000 clones, with around 82% occurring only once. CDR1 is SGHVS, CDR2 FQNEAQ, per germline. Trimming removed 5 bases from V and 0 bases from J, with 14 bases in between. CDR3 length: 16 amino acids. This rearrangement joins TRBV7-8 to TRBJ2-1; no clear D gene. Material for sequencing was peripheral blood. The TCR sequence derives from a woman aged 60-70 years with acute or convalescent COVID-19. The CDR3 here is CASSPVGASSYNEQFF. Written as DNA, the CDR3 is TGTGCCAGCAGCCCCGTGGGCGCCAGCTCCTACAATGAGCAGTTCTTC.